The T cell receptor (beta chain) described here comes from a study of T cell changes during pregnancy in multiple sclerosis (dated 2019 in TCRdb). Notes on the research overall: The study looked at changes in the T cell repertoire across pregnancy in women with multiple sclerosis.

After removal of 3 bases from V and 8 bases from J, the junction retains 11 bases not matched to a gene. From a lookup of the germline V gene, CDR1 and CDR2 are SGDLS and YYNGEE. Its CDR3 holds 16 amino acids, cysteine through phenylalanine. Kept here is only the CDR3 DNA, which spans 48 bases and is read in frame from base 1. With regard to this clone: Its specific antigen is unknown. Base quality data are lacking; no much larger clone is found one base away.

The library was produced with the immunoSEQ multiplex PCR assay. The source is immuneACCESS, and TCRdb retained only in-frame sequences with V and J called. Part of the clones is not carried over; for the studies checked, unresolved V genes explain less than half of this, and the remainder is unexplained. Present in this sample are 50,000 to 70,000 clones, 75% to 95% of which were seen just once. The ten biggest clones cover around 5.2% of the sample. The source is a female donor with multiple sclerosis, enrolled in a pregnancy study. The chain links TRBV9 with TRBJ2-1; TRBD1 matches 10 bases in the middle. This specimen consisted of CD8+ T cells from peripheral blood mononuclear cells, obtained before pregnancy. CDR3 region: CASSGRQGAIVDEQFF. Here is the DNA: TGTGCCAGCAGCGGCCGACAGGGGGCGATCGTTGATGAGCAGTTCTTC.